The source of this T cell receptor (beta chain) is a study of Tregs in tolerant kidney transplant recipients. The method was immunoSEQ multiplex PCR; TCRdb's version includes in-frame clones alone and lacks a portion of them. The table includes under 95,000 clones, approximately 89% detected once. Unstimulated Tregs (CD4+CD25+CD127-) and CD4+CD25- non-Tregs were sorted from PBMCs. V was clipped by 7 bases and J by 0 bases, with 12 bases between them. This CDR3 has 14 amino acids. Germline assignment: CDR1 LNHDA and CDR2 SQIVND (reference sequence). The sample here was Tregs from blood, taken before the transplant. The chain combines TRBV19 with TRBJ1-1, with D possibly matching TRBD1 (5 bases). This clonotype was sampled from a human donor who received a combined kidney and bone marrow transplant. The CDR3 sequence is CASTNGGMNTEAFF. In DNA form, the CDR3 reads TGTGCCAGTACCAATGGGGGGATGAACACTGAAGCTTTCTTT. Combining the CDR3 with reference TRBV19 and TRBJ1-1 gives the whole variable domain DGGITQSPKYLFRKEGQNVTLSCEQNLNHDAMYWYRQDPGQGLRLIYYSQIVNDFQKGDIAEGYSVSREKKESFPLTVTSAQKNPTAFYLCASTNGGMNTEAFFGQGTRLTVV.